Included here is one T cell receptor beta chain sequence, with context. Its specificity is unknown. The donors, healthy Caucasians from Russia, were aged about 6 to 95. A J-beta primer mix and a sample-barcoded 5' primer were used in a second PCR of roughly 6 to 11 cycles. Sequencing recovered at least 3 million CDR3-containing paired-end reads from each sample. MiXCR, applied by TCRdb to the 5' RACE reads, yields one record per CDR3 protein. The profile covers 600,000 to 1,000,000 distinct CDR3 sequences, with roughly 64% appearing a single time and roughly 20% taken by the ten largest. These data come from a study of blood T cells in healthy people across ages. The study, taken as a whole, reports: Naive and antigen-experienced cells were not separated, limiting conclusive comparison. Measured against age, TCR beta diversity per million T cells decreased in a roughly linear manner.

The CDR3 loop spans 13 amino acids. Germline CDR1 SNHLY, CDR2 FYNNEI. V gave up 7 bases and J gave up 2 bases, with 11 bases separating them. This clonotype was obtained from a man in his thirties or forties in good health. The sequencing sample was made of blood. The V and J genes are TRBV2 and TRBJ1-1; D is ambiguous. The CDR3 DNA is TGTGCCAGCACATATCGGGGTAACACTGAAGCTTTCTTT. Translating gives CASTYRGNTEAFF.